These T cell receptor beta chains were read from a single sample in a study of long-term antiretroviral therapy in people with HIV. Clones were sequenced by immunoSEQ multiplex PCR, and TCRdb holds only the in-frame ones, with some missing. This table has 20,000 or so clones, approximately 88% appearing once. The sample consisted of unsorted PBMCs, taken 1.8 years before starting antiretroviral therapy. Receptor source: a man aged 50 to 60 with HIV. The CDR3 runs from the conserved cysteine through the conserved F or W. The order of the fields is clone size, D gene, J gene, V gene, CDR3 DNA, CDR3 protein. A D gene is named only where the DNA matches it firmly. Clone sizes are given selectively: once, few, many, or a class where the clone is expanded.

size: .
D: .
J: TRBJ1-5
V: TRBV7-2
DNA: TGTGCCAGCAGCGTACAGGGAGGGGGCAATCAGCCCCAGCATTTT
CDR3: CASSVQGGGNQPQHF

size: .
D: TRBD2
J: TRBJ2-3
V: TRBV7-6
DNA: TGTGCCAGCAGCTTAACCGGGACTAGGGACCATACGCAGTATTTT
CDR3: CASSLTGTRDHTQYF

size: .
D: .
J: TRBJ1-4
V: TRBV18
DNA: TGTGCCAGCTCATCTATCACCGCAACTAATGAAAAACTGTTTTTT
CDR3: CASSSITATNEKLFF

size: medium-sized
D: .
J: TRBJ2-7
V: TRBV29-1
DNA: TGCAGCGTTGTTATTCGCGAGCAGTACTTC
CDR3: CSVVIREQYF

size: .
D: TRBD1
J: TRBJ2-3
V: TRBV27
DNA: TGTGCCAGCAGTTTATGGGGCAGGGGGCAAACAGATACGCAGTATTTT
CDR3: CASSLWGRGQTDTQYF

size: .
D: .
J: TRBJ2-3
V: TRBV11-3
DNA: TGTGCCAGCAGCTTCCGACCTGGCAGCACAGATACGCAGTATTTT
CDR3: CASSFRPGSTDTQYF

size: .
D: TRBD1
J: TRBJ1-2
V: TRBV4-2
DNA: TGTGCCAGCAGCCAAGTCCAGGGGGCGAGTGGCTACACCTTC
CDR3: CASSQVQGASGYTF

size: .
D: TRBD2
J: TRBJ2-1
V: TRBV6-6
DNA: TGTGCCAGCATCGGGACTAGCGGGGGCAATGAGCAGTTCTTC
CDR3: CASIGTSGGNEQFF

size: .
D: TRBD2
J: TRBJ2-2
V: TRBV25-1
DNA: TGTGCCAGCAGTGCGGGCGGGAGGACTTACACCGGGGAGCTGTTTTTT
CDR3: CASSAGGRTYTGELFF

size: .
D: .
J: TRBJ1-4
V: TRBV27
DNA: TGTGCCAGCAGTTTGGTGGGTCACGGTGAAAAACTGTTTTTT
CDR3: CASSLVGHGEKLFF

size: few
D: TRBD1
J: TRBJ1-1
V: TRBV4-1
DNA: TGCGCCAGCAGCCAAGCGACAGGGGACGCTTTCTTT
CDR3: CASSQATGDAFF

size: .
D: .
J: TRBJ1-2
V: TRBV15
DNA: TGTGCCACCAGCAATTACTATGGCTACACCTTC
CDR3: CATSNYYGYTF

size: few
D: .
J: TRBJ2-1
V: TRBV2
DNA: TGTGCCAGCACCAATCAAGGGGGGGCCTGGAATGAGCAGTTCTTC
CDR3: CASTNQGGAWNEQFF

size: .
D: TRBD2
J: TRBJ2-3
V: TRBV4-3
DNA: TGCGCCAGCAGCCCCGCCGGGACTAGCGGTTTAACAGATACGCAGTATTTT
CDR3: CASSPAGTSGLTDTQYF

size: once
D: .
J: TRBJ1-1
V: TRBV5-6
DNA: TGTGCCAGCAGCTTGGGACAGCAGAACACTGAAGCTTTCTTT
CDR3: CASSLGQQNTEAFF

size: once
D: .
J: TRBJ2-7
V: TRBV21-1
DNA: TGTGCCAGCAGCAAAGTATTGAGACGCTGGAACCCCCTCTTC
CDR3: CASSKVLRRWNPLF

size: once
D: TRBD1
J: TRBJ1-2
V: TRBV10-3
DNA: TGTGCCATCAGTGTGGGGGACAGAAGTAGCTATGGCTACACCTTC
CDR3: CAISVGDRSSYGYTF

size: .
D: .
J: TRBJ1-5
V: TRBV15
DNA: TGTGCCACCAGCAGAAATATCAGGGGAGGGAGCAATCAGCCCCAGCATTTT
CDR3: CATSRNIRGGSNQPQHF

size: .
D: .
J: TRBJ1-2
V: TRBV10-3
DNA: TGTGCCATCAGTAAAGACGCCGGGACGACAAACTATGGCTACACCTTC
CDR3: CAISKDAGTTNYGYTF

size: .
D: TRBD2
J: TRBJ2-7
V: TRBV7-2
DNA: TGTGCCAGCAGCCGTTGGACTAGCGGGGGTTCCTCCTACGAGCAGTACTTC
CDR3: CASSRWTSGGSSYEQYF

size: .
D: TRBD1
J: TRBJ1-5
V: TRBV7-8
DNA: TGTGCCAGCAGCTTGATCCAGGGGGATCAGCCCCAGCATTTT
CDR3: CASSLIQGDQPQHF

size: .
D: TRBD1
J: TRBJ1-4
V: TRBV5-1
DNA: TGCGCCAGCAGCTTTGGGGACAGGGGCGGCTCGACCCTTTCAGAAAAACTGTTTTTT
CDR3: CASSFGDRGGSTLSEKLFF

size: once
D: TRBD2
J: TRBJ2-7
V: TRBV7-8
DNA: TGTGCCAGCAGCTTCGGGACTAGCGGGACCTACGAGCAGTACTTC
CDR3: CASSFGTSGTYEQYF

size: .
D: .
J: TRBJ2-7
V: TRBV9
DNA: TGTGCCAGCAGCGTAGTATCTAGCCCAGTCTACGAGCAGTACTTC
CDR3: CASSVVSSPVYEQYF

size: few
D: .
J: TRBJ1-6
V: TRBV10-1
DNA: TGCGCCAGCAGCACCGGGACCCCTAATTCACCCCTCCACTTT
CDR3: CASSTGTPNSPLHF

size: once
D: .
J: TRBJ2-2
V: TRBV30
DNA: TGTGCCTGGAACAGGATGCCGAACACCGGGGAGCTGTTTTTT
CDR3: CAWNRMPNTGELFF

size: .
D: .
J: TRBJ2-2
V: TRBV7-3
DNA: TGTGCCAGCAGCCTCAGGGGCGACGTGGACACCGGGGAGCTGTTTTTT
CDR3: CASSLRGDVDTGELFF

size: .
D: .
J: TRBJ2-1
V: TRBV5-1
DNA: TGCGCCAGCAGCTTGGTTCCAGACAATGAGCAGTTCTTC
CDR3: CASSLVPDNEQFF

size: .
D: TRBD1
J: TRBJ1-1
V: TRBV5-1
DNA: TGCGCCACCTCCATGGGGGGACAGGGATATGAAGCTTTCTTT
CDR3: CATSMGGQGYEAFF

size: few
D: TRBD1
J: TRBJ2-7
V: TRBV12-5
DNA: TGTGCTAGTGGTGCCTGGACAGGGGGCTTGGGCGAGCAGTACTTC
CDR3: CASGAWTGGLGEQYF

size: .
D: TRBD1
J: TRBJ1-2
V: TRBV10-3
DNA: TGTGCCATCAGTGCCTCGAGATCGGGACAGGGGAGGGAAGGCTACACCTTC
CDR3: CAISASRSGQGREGYTF

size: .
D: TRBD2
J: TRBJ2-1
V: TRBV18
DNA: TGTGCCAGCTCACCTGCTAGCGGGAGAGGCAATGAGCAGTTCTTC
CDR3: CASSPASGRGNEQFF

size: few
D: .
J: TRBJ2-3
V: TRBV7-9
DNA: TGTGCCGGACGCGCAGATACGCAGTATTTT
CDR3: CAGRADTQYF

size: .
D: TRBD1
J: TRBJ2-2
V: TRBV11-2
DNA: TGTGCCAGCAGCTCTGCCAGGGGGCGGGACACCGGGGAGCTGTTTTTT
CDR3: CASSSARGRDTGELFF

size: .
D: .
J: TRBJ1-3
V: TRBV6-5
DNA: TGTGCCAGCAGTTTCTTTTCTGGAAACACCATATATTTT
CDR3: CASSFFSGNTIYF

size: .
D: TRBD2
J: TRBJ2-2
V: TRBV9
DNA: TGTGCCAGCAGCCCCTGGACTAGCGGGGGTTCCGGGGAGCTGTTTTTT
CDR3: CASSPWTSGGSGELFF